The 18 T cell receptor beta chains below were found in one sample sequenced in a study of PD-L1 blockade in urothelial cancer. Libraries were prepared by immunoSEQ multiplex PCR; TCRdb keeps only in-frame clonotypes and omits some of them. The data hold about 100,000 clones, with roughly nine tenths observed a single time. Material: PBMCs, obtained around atezolizumab (anti-PD-L1) treatment. The source is an elderly woman with urothelial cancer.

The CDR3 region is CASSLTGSGETQYF. CDR3 DNA: TGTGCCAGCAGTCTGACAGGCTCCGGGGAGACCCAGTACTTC. J is TRBJ2-5 and V is TRBV28, with D perhaps TRBD1 (6 bases). Looked up from germline, CDR1 is MDHEN and CDR2 is SYDVKM. There are 14 residues in the CDR3. The V end lost 5 bases, the J end lost 5 bases, and 15 bases lay between the germline ends.

V gene TRBV18 combines with J gene TRBJ2-1, with TRBD2 matching 11 bases. The CDR3 consists of 16 residues. The trim removed 2 bases at V and 7 bases at J, leaving 7 bases unmatched. CDR1 is KGHSH, CDR2 LQKENI, per germline. CDR3: CASSPERLAGGNEQFF. Here the CDR3 DNA reads TGTGCCAGCTCACCAGAGCGGCTAGCGGGAGGTAATGAGCAGTTCTTC.

The J gene is TRBJ1-2, the V gene TRBV29-1; no clear D. This CDR3 spans 10 amino acids. Germline loops: CDR1 SQVTM, CDR2 ANQGSEA. V was clipped by 5 bases and J by 6 bases, with 7 bases between them. The CDR3 is CSVYDNGYTF. In DNA, the CDR3 is TGCAGCGTTTACGACAATGGCTACACCTTC.

Here the CDR3 reads CASSLSGSYNEQFF. In DNA form, the CDR3 reads TGTGCCAGCAGTCTGAGCGGCTCCTACAATGAGCAGTTCTTC. The chain couples TRBV27 to TRBJ2-1, with D possibly being TRBD2 (5 bases). The CDR3 is made up of 14 amino acids. V lost 5 bases to trimming and J lost 0 bases, with 8 bases between them. The germline CDR1 and CDR2 sequences are MNHEY and SMNVEV (reference sequence).

The rearrangement links TRBV4-1 to TRBJ2-7; 7 bases are shared with TRBD1. The CDR3 loop spans 14 amino acids. Germline V gives CDR1 MGHRA, CDR2 YSYEKL. J was trimmed by 2 bases and V by 3 bases; bases with no gene match: 4. CDR3 coding DNA: TGCGCCAGCAGCCATCAGGGACAGACCTACGAGCAGTACTTC. Its translation is CASSHQGQTYEQYF.

The V call is TRBV10-1, the J call TRBJ2-5, with 9 bases aligning to TRBD2. Germline loops: CDR1 WNHNN, CDR2 SYGVQD (reference sequence). Losses at the gene ends were 3 bases for V and 5 bases for J; bases not matched to a gene: 7. The CDR3 loop spans 15 amino acids. The DNA of the CDR3 is TGCGCCAGCAGTGATCGGCTAGCGGGATTGGAGACCCAGTACTTC. Its translation: CASSDRLAGLETQYF.

This chain connects TRBV4-1 to TRBJ2-5, with 10 positions matching TRBD2. V was clipped by 2 bases and J by 3 bases; unmatched bases: 0. The CDR3 runs 14 residues. CDR1 is MGHRA and CDR2 is YSYEKL in the germline V gene. The CDR3 DNA reads TGCGCCAGCAGCCAACTAGCGGGAGAAGAGACCCAGTACTTC. This translates into CASSQLAGEETQYF.

This chain joins TRBV29-1 and TRBJ2-5; 9 nucleotides agree with TRBD2. Trimming took 4 bases from V and 5 from J; bases not matched to a gene: 8. CDR1 and CDR2 (germline): SQVTM, ANQGSEA. CDR3 length: 14 residues. CDR3 DNA: TGCAGCGTTGTGGCGGGAGGGCAGGGGGAGACCCAGTACTTC. Residues: CSVVAGGQGETQYF.

The J gene is TRBJ2-1, the V gene TRBV19; 7 nucleotides line up with TRBD2. The CDR3 spans 15 residues. Germline V gives CDR1 LNHDA, CDR2 SQIVND (reference sequence). V was clipped by 7 bases and J by 4 bases; unmatched bases: 10. The DNA of the CDR3 is TGTGCCAGTAAACTGGGGGAGGGAGCTTACAATGAGCAGTTCTTC. Translated: CASKLGEGAYNEQFF.

J is TRBJ2-1 and V is TRBV5-1, with 10 bases aligning to TRBD2. The CDR3 has 16 amino acids. V lost 3 bases and J lost 1; bases outside the gene matches: 4. Per the germline V gene, CDR1 is SGHRS and CDR2 is YFSETQ. DNA of the CDR3: TGCGCCAGCAGCTCCTTAGCGGGAGGTTCCTACAATGAGCAGTTCTTC. The encoded protein is CASSSLAGGSYNEQFF. The whole variable domain, remainder taken from reference TRBV5-1 and TRBJ2-1, is KAGVTQTPRYLIKTRGQQVTLSCSPISGHRSVSWYQQTPGQGLQFLFEYFSETQRNKGNFPGRFSGRQFSNSRSEMNVSTLELGDSALYLCASSSLAGGSYNEQFFGPGTRLTVL.

This chain uses TRBV7-2 with TRBJ2-3; perhaps TRBD2 as D (5 bases). The CDR3 spans 15 residues. With 1 base removed from V and 1 base from J, the gap between germline ends came to 9 bases. Germline CDR1 and CDR2: SGHTA and FQGNSA. CDR3 sequence reads: CASSLGLSGTDTQYF. CDR3 nucleotides: TGTGCCAGCAGCTTAGGCCTTAGCGGCACAGATACGCAGTATTTT.

The gene calls are TRBV28 and TRBJ1-1; perhaps TRBD1 as D (5 bases). The germline V gene encodes CDR1 MDHEN and CDR2 SYDVKM. V lost 7 bases to trimming and J lost 1 base, with 16 bases between them. The CDR3 runs to 15 residues. CDR3 sequence (DNA): TGTGCCAGCACTACAGCCTCCCAGGGGAACACTGAAGCTTTCTTT. Translation gives CASTTASQGNTEAFF.

The chain uses TRBV4-1 and TRBJ2-1; 8 bases are shared with TRBD2. J was trimmed by 4 bases and V by 1 base; bases with no gene match: 3. Germline CDR1 MGHRA, CDR2 YSYEKL. The CDR3 sequence is 15 residues long. The CDR3 loop reads CASSQAGRGYNEQFF. CDR3 sequence (DNA): TGCGCCAGCAGCCAAGCCGGGAGGGGGTACAATGAGCAGTTCTTC.

The chain has TRBV5-6 and TRBJ1-1; D perhaps matches TRBD1 (5 bases). Germline CDR1 SGHDT, CDR2 YYEEEE. This CDR3 is 15 amino acids long. The V gene lost 0 bases and the J gene lost 2 bases, with 11 bases spanning the gap. The CDR3 coding sequence is TGTGCCAGCAGCTTGGGGACATTATACAACACTGAAGCTTTCTTT. This encodes CASSLGTLYNTEAFF.

V gene TRBV9 combines with J gene TRBJ1-1, with 10 bases identical to TRBD1. This CDR3 spans 15 amino acids. J gave up 5 bases and V 4 bases, and 8 bases lay outside the gene matches. Looked up from germline, CDR1 is SGDLS and CDR2 is YYNGEE. The CDR3, as DNA: TGTGCCAGCAGCACCCGACAGGGGGCGGATACTGAAGCTTTCTTT. Protein product: CASSTRQGADTEAFF.

The chain couples TRBV9 to TRBJ2-7; tentative D call: TRBD1 (5 bases). The CDR3 covers 14 residues. The V end was cut by 5 bases, the J end by 6 bases, with 18 bases between. Germline V gene sequence: CDR1 SGDLS, CDR2 YYNGEE. The CDR3 DNA follows: TGTGCCAGCAGTGTACAGGTCGAAGGCAGCGAGCAGTACTTC. Translation: CASSVQVEGSEQYF.

The chain couples TRBV18 to TRBJ2-1; 13 nucleotides agree with TRBD2. Germline V CDR1 and CDR2: KGHSH, LQKENI. J gave up 4 bases and V 6 bases, and 3 bases lay outside the gene matches. The CDR3 contains 15 residues. CDR3 sequence reads: CASSKTSGRYNEQFF. The CDR3 DNA is TGTGCCAGCTCTAAGACTAGCGGGAGGTACAATGAGCAGTTCTTC.

The chain joins TRBV6-5 to TRBJ1-2, with D hard to call. CDR1 is MNHEY, CDR2 SVGAGI, per germline. The CDR3 extends over 15 amino acids. V was cut by 2 bases and J by 0 bases, with 10 bases left in between. The CDR3 DNA reads as TGTGCCAGCAGTTACAGCCCCTTAGCTAACTATGGCTACACCTTC. It encodes CASSYSPLANYGYTF.